This T cell receptor (beta chain) is from a study of T cell responses to AZD1222 COVID-19 vaccine. A note on this clone: Antigen: not known.

This CDR3 has 11 amino acids. Germline CDR1 reads DFQATT; CDR2 reads SNEGSKA (reference sequence). Measured with immunoSEQ multiplex PCR; TCRdb has only the in-frame clones, and not every one. The sample holds 100,000 to 120,000 clones; more than 70% are singletons and the top ten take about 6.8%. Study results and limitations: Donors in the cohort were predominantly white British and more often female, and clonal diversity was possibly underestimated. Sampling that yielded the repertoires occurred only after the peak T cell response. Breadth and depth of Spike-specific TCRs rose after two AZD1222 doses.

The chain employs TRBV20-1 and TRBJ1-1, with a weak D call TRBD1 (5 bases). The receptor's source is an adult who received the AZD1222 COVID-19 vaccine. The specimen comprised peripheral blood, sampled 28 days after the second AZD1222 dose. The CDR3 protein is CRAGTNTEAFF. CDR3 sequence (DNA): TGCAGAGCAGGGACGAACACTGAAGCTTTCTTT.